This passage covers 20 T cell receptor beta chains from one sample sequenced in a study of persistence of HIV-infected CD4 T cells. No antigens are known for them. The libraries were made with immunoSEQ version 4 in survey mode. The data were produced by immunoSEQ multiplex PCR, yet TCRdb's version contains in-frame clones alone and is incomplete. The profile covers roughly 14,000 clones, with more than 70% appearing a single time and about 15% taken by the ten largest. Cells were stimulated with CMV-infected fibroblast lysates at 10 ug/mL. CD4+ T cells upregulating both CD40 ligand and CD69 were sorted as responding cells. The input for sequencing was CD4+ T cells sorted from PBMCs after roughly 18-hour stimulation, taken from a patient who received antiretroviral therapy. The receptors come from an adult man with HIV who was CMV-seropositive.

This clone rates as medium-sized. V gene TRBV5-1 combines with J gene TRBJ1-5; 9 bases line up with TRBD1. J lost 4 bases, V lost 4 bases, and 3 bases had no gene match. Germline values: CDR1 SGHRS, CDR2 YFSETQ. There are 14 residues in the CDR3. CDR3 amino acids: CASSDGTGNQPQHF. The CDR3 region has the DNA TGCGCCAGCAGCGACGGGACAGGGAATCAGCCCCAGCATTTT.

CDR3 residues: CAISDRGDNEQFF. The CDR3 DNA reads TGTGCCATCAGCGACAGGGGAGACAATGAGCAGTTCTTC. The chain joins TRBV10-3 to TRBJ2-1, with 8 bases lining up with TRBD1. V lost 6 bases and J lost 5; bases outside the gene matches: 3. The germline CDR1 and CDR2 sequences are ENHRY and SYGVKD. The CDR3 contains 13 residues.

CDR3 nucleotides: TGTGCCAGCTCACCCGCCCATGAGGACAGCTCTGGAAACACCATATATTTT. Translated: CASSPAHEDSSGNTIYF. The V and J genes are TRBV18 and TRBJ1-3, with a tentative D call TRBD1 (6 bases). Germline V gene lookup returns CDR1 KGHSH and CDR2 LQKENI. The CDR3 runs to 17 residues. Trimming left V 3 bases short and J 0 bases short, with 15 bases between.

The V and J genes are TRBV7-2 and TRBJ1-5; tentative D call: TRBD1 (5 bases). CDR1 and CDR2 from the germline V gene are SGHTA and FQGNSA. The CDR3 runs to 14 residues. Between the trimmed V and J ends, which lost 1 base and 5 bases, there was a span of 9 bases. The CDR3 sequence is CASSLDGGYQPQHF. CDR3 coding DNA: TGTGCCAGCAGCTTAGATGGGGGATATCAGCCCCAGCATTTT.

CDR3 in amino acids: CASSLQQGVPGANVLTF. In DNA form, the CDR3 reads TGTGCCAGCAGTTTACAGCAGGGTGTACCTGGGGCCAACGTCCTGACTTTC. J is TRBJ2-6 and V is TRBV27; possible D gene TRBD1, 5 bases. This CDR3 contains 17 residues. CDR1 is MNHEY and CDR2 is SMNVEV in the germline V gene (reference sequence). The V gene lost 2 bases and the J gene lost 2 bases, with 13 bases spanning the gap. The full variable domain, completed using reference TRBV27 and TRBJ2-6, is EAQVTQNPRYLITVTGKKLTVTCSQNMNHEYMSWYRQDPGLGLRQIYYSMNVEVTDKGDVPEGYKVSRKEKRNFPLILESPSPNQTSLYFCASSLQQGVPGANVLTFGAGSRLTVL.

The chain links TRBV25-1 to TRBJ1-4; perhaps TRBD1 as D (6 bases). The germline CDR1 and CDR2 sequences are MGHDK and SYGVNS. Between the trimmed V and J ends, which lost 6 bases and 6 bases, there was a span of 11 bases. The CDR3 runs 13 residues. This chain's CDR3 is CASSEGGDEKLFF. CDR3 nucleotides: TGTGCCAGCAGCGAGGGGGGGGATGAAAAACTGTTTTTT.

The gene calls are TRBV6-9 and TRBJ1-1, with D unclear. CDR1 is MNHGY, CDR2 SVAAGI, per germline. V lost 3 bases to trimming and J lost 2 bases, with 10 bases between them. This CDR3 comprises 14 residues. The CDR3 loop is CASSYGRTNTEAFF. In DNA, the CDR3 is TGTGCCAGCAGTTACGGCCGAACAAACACTGAAGCTTTCTTT.

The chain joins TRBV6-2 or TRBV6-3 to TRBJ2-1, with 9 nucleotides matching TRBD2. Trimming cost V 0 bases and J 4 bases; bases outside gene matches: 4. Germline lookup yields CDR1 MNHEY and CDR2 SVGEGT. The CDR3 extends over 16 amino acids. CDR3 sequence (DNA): TGTGCCAGCAGTTACTCAGGCGGGGGGGCTTACAATGAGCAGTTCTTC. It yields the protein CASSYSGGGAYNEQFF.

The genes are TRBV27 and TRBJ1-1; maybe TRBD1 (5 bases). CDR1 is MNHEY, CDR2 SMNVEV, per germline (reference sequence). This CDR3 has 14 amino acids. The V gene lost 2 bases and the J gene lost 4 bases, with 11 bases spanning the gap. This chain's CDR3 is CASSLHRGLTEAFF. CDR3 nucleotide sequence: TGTGCCAGCAGTTTACACCGGGGCCTCACTGAAGCTTTCTTT.

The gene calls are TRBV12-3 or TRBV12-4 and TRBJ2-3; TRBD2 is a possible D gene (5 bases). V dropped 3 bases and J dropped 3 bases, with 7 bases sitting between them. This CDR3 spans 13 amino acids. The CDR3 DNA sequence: TGTGCCAGCAGTTTCGGGGAGACAGATACGCAGTATTTT. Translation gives CASSFGETDTQYF.

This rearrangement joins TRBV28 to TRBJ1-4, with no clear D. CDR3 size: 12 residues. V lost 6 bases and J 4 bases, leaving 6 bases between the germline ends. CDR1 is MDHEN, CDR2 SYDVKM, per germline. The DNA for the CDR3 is TGTGCCAGCAGGGTTTATAATGAAAAACTGTTTTTT. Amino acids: CASRVYNEKLFF. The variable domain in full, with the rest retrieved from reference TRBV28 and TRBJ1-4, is DVKVTQSSRYLVKRTGEKVFLECVQDMDHENMFWYRQDPGLGLRLIYFSYDVKMKEKGDIPEGYSVSREKKERFSLILESASTNQTSMYLCASRVYNEKLFFGSGTQLSVL.

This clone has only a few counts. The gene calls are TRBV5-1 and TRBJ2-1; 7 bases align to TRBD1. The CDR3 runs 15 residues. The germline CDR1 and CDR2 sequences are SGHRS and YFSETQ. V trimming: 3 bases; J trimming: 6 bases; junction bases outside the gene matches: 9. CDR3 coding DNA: TGCGCCAGCAGCTCCATTTTAGACAGGGTCAATGAGCAGTTCTTC. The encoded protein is CASSSILDRVNEQFF.

The DNA of the CDR3 is TGTGCCAGTAGTATCCGACGACTAGCGCCTAACCAAGAGACCCAGTACTTC. As protein: CASSIRRLAPNQETQYF. V gene TRBV19 combines with J gene TRBJ2-5; 8 positions agree with TRBD2. This CDR3 contains 17 residues. V shed 3 bases, J shed 0 bases, and the junction held 9 bases outside the gene matches. Germline V CDR1 and CDR2: LNHDA, SQIVND (reference sequence).

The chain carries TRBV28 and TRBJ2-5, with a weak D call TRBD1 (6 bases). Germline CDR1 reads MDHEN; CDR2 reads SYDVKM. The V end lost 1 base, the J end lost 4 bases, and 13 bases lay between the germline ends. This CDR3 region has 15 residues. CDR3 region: CASSLFEKGGETQYF. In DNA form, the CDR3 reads TGTGCCAGCAGTTTATTCGAAAAAGGGGGAGAGACCCAGTACTTC.

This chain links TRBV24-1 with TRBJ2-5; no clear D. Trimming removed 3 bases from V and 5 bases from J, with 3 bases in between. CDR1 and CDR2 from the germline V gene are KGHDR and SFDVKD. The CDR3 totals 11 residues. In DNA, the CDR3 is TGTGCCACCAGTGATCGCGAGACCCAGTACTTC. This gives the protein CATSDRETQYF.

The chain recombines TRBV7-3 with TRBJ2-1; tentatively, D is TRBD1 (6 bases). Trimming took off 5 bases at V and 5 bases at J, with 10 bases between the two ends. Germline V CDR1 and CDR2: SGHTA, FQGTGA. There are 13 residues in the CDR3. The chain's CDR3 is CASSQDRNNEQFF. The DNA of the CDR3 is TGTGCCAGCAGCCAGGACAGAAACAATGAGCAGTTCTTC.

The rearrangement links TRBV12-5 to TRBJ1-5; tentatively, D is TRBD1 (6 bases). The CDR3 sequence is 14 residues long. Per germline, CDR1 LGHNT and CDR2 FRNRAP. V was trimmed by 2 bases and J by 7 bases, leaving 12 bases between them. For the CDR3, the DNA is TGTGCTAGTGGTTTGCTCGCTCAGGGGCAGCCCCAGCATTTT. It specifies CASGLLAQGQPQHF.

CDR3: CASSPREQGRSPLHF. The DNA of the CDR3 is TGCGCCAGCAGCCCCCGGGAACAGGGGAGGTCACCCCTCCACTTT. The J gene is TRBJ1-6, the V gene TRBV5-1, with 7 bases lining up with TRBD1. Looked up from germline, CDR1 is SGHRS and CDR2 is YFSETQ. The V and J ends lost 4 bases and 10 bases, in that order; junction bases with no gene match: 11. The CDR3 has 15 residues. The complete variable domain, with remaining parts taken from reference TRBV5-1 and TRBJ1-6, reads KAGVTQTPRYLIKTRGQQVTLSCSPISGHRSVSWYQQTPGQGLQFLFEYFSETQRNKGNFPGRFSGRQFSNSRSEMNVSTLELGDSALYLCASSPREQGRSPLHFGNGTRLTVT.

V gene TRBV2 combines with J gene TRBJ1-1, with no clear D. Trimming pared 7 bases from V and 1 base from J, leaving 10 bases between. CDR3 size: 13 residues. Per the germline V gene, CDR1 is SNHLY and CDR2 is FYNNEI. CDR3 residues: CASIQESNTEAFF. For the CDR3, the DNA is TGTGCCAGCATTCAGGAGTCGAACACTGAAGCTTTCTTT.

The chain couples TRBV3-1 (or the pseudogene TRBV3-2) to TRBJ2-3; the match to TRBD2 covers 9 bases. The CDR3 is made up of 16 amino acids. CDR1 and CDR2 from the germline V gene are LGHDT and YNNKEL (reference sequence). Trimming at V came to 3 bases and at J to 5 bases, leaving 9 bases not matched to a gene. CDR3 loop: CASSQNAGGAEDTQYF. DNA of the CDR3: TGTGCCAGCAGCCAGAATGCGGGGGGGGCCGAAGATACGCAGTATTTT.